This entry features one T cell receptor beta chain sequence. Germline loops: CDR1 KGHDR, CDR2 SFDVKD. The CDR3 extends over 16 amino acids. The V segment lost 5 bases and the J segment 2 bases; nucleotides outside the gene matches: 6. In Cohort 3, a recovered donor had either two negative PCRs, clearance, or symptom resolution. Original processing notes: Scientists estimated how many nucleated cells there were by amplifying reference gene primers. Using immunoSEQ multiplex PCR, the repertoire was profiled, and TCRdb retains in-frame clones only, with some absent. V and J calls and clone size are given by that table; D and trimming were obtained from the DNA. The profile covers fewer than 300,000 clones, with about 93% appearing a single time and 1% to 1.3% taken by the ten largest. This specimen comes from a study of blood T cell repertoires in COVID-19.

J is TRBJ2-5 and V is TRBV24-1; 11 positions match TRBD2. This sequence was found in a woman between 25 and 40 years old who had recovered from COVID-19. Sequencing was carried out using PBMCs or T cells enriched from blood (not recorded which). In nucleotides, the CDR3 is TGTGCCACCAGTGGCCCGACTAGCGGGAAACAAGAGACCCAGTACTTC. It codes for CATSGPTSGKQETQYF.